Shown below are 22 T cell receptor beta chains from a single sample sequenced in a study of CD8 T cells in ankylosing spondylitis. Study-level results: In ankylosing spondylitis blood, a motif of fewer than 10 highly homologous TCR beta variants appeared characteristic.

These TCRs' antigens remain unknown. TCRdb reprocessed the 5' RACE reads with MiXCR, giving one entry per CDR3 protein. Here the sample spans hundreds of thousands of distinct CDR3 sequences, 26% being singletons. Sample: blood, either unsorted or a sorted T cell fraction (not recorded which). Receptors were obtained from a male donor with ankylosing spondylitis.

This rearrangement joins TRBV11-2 to TRBJ2-1; D gene ambiguous. This CDR3 contains 13 residues. Germline lookup yields CDR1 SGHAT and CDR2 FQNNGV. Trimming cost V 1 base and J 8 bases, with 9 bases left between them. The CDR3 sequence: CASSLVTEDEQFF. For the CDR3, the DNA is TGTGCCAGCAGCTTAGTGACCGAGGATGAGCAGTTCTTC.

This clonotype was counted only a few times. V gene TRBV12-3 or TRBV12-4 combines with J gene TRBJ1-1; D unresolved. The CDR3 has 10 amino acids. The V end lost 5 bases, the J end lost 7 bases, and 5 bases lay between the germline ends. CDR3 bases: TGTGCCAGCAGTCAGTATGAAGCTTTCTTT. Its translation: CASSQYEAFF.

The chain joins TRBV10-3 to TRBJ2-5, with 9 bases fitting TRBD2. The CDR3 sequence is 14 residues long. Germline loops: CDR1 ENHRY, CDR2 SYGVKD. With V trimmed by 6 bases and J by 4 bases, 6 bases remained unmatched. Here the CDR3 DNA reads TGTGCCATCAGGACCGGGACTAGCACAGAGACCCAGTACTTC. Its translation: CAIRTGTSTETQYF.

The rearrangement links TRBV12-3 or TRBV12-4 to TRBJ2-2; tentatively, D is TRBD1 (6 bases). This CDR3 contains 15 residues. V lost 6 bases to trimming and J lost 0 bases, with 11 bases between them. CDR3 sequence (DNA): TGTGCCAGCAGAACCGACAGGTCGAACACCGGGGAGCTGTTTTTT. Protein: CASRTDRSNTGELFF.

Only a few counts were recorded for this clonotype. The chain couples TRBV3-1 to TRBJ2-2; possible D gene TRBD2, 6 bases. Trimming left V 1 base short and J 6 bases short, with 15 bases between. Germline V lookup: CDR1 LGHDT, CDR2 YNNKEL (reference sequence). The CDR3 length is 16 residues. CDR3 sequence (DNA): TGTGCCAGCAGCCAAGGGGGAGGCTCGGTGGCCGGGGAGCTGTTTTTT. It translates to CASSQGGGSVAGELFF.

The chain employs TRBV7-9 and TRBJ1-1, with D possibly matching TRBD1 (6 bases). The V and J ends lost 7 bases and 6 bases respectively, with 18 bases between them. The germline V gene encodes CDR1 SEHNR and CDR2 FQNEAQ (reference sequence). The CDR3 covers 14 residues. CDR3 nucleotides: TGTGCCAGCAACAGGGCGGATTACGCCGCTGAAGCTTTCTTT. Translating it yields CASNRADYAAEAFF.

J is TRBJ1-6 and V is TRBV7-2; TRBD1 is a possible D gene (5 bases). The CDR3 contains 17 residues. Germline V CDR1 and CDR2: SGHTA, FQGNSA. V was shortened by 1 base and J by 6 bases, with 16 bases between the two germline ends. The DNA of the CDR3 is TGTGCCAGCAGCTTAGGGGGGTGGGGAGGCGGTAATTCACCCCTCCACTTT. Amino acids: CASSLGGWGGGNSPLHF.

This clonotype was recorded a few times. The V gene is TRBV5-1, the J gene TRBJ2-7; 7 positions agree with TRBD1. Germline-derived CDR1 and CDR2 are SGHRS and YFSETQ. The CDR3 extends over 15 amino acids. The V segment lost 0 bases and the J segment 0 bases; nucleotides outside the gene matches: 3. The chain's CDR3 is CASSLEGANSYEQYF. The CDR3 DNA sequence: TGCGCCAGCAGCTTGGAGGGGGCGAACTCCTACGAGCAGTACTTC.

This clonotype was seen a handful of times. The CDR3 nucleotides are TGTGCCAGCAGCCAACGGACAGGGGGGGACACTGAAGCTTTCTTT. The encoded protein is CASSQRTGGDTEAFF. This chain uses TRBV7-2 with TRBJ1-1; 10 bases align to TRBD1. J was trimmed by 3 bases and V by 5 bases; bases with no gene match: 6. The CDR3 contains 15 residues. CDR1 and CDR2 (germline): SGHTA, FQGNSA.

This chain joins TRBV7-2 and TRBJ2-1; 9 bases map to TRBD2. CDR1 and CDR2 from the germline V gene are SGHTA and FQGNSA. The ends lost 5 bases at V and 0 bases at J; junction bases unmatched: 5. The CDR3 loop spans 16 amino acids. CDR3 in DNA: TGTGCCAGCAGCCTTAGCGGGAGTCTCTCCTACAATGAGCAGTTCTTC. This gives the protein CASSLSGSLSYNEQFF.

J is TRBJ1-5 and V is TRBV20-1; the D gene is possibly TRBD1 (5 bases). This CDR3 spans 14 amino acids. Germline-derived CDR1 and CDR2 are DFQATT and SNEGSKA (reference sequence). Trimming left V 1 base short and J 7 bases short, with 14 bases between. The CDR3 protein is CSARGRQGDQPQHF. The CDR3, as DNA: TGCAGTGCTAGAGGCCGGCAGGGCGACCAGCCCCAGCATTTT.

This sequence joins TRBV18 and TRBJ1-3, with D possibly being TRBD1 (6 bases). CDR1 and CDR2 (germline): KGHSH, LQKENI. V lost 5 bases and J lost 8, with 13 bases in between. The CDR3 length is 13 residues. DNA of the CDR3: TGTGCCAGCTCAGCGACAGGTAGAGACACCATATATTTT. It encodes CASSATGRDTIYF.

This clonotype has a handful of counts. The rearrangement uses TRBV6-1 and TRBJ2-1; 7 bases agree with TRBD2. The V and J ends lost 8 bases and 7 bases, in that order; junction bases with no gene match: 8. The CDR3 has 13 residues. From germline, CDR1 is MNHNS and CDR2 SASEGT. CDR3 nucleotides: TGTGCCAGCGGGAGGGGTGGCGGGAATGAGCAGTTCTTC. Its translation is CASGRGGGNEQFF.

The gene calls are TRBV12-3 or TRBV12-4 and TRBJ1-5; 8 bases match TRBD1. V shed 6 bases, J shed 6 bases, and the junction held 25 bases outside the gene matches. This CDR3 region has 20 residues. The CDR3 region is CASRVPRTGQGAFWCQPQHF. The CDR3 DNA sequence: TGTGCCAGCAGAGTCCCCCGAACTGGGCAGGGGGCATTCTGGTGTCAGCCCCAGCATTTT.

The CDR3 bases are TGTGCCACCAGTGACCTAGGACAGGGGGGAATCACAGATACGCAGTATTTT. The encoded protein is CATSDLGQGGITDTQYF. The J gene is TRBJ2-3, the V gene TRBV24-1; 10 bases agree with TRBD1. The length of the CDR3 is 17 residues. From germline, CDR1 is KGHDR and CDR2 SFDVKD. The trim removed 4 bases at V and 2 bases at J, leaving 8 bases unmatched.

This clonotype was counted ten times or more. This chain joins TRBV5-1 and TRBJ2-5; a possible D gene is TRBD1 (5 bases). From germline, CDR1 is SGHRS and CDR2 YFSETQ. This CDR3 region has 16 residues. Trimming shortened V by 4 bases and J by 5 bases, and 21 bases separated the two germline ends. CDR3 sequence (DNA): TGCGCCAGCAGCCTATCGACAGCGCCCTATATTGAGACCCAGTACTTC. It is translated as CASSLSTAPYIETQYF.

The genes are TRBV25-1 and TRBJ1-4; no firm D call. V was pared by 1 base and J by 3 bases, with 12 bases between. The CDR3 is made up of 16 amino acids. The germline gives CDR1 MGHDK, CDR2 SYGVNS. CDR3 sequence (DNA): TGTGCCAGCAGTGAATTTAATGGGCAGTCTAATGAAAAACTGTTTTTT. It yields the protein CASSEFNGQSNEKLFF.

V is TRBV24-1 and J is TRBJ2-1; unclear D gene. Trimming cost V 3 bases and J 9 bases, with 14 bases left between them. The CDR3 runs 14 residues. CDR1 and CDR2 from the germline V gene are KGHDR and SFDVKD. CDR3 DNA sequence: TGTGCCACCAGTGATCCGACTCTATTTTTTGAGCAGTTCTTC. Its protein product is CATSDPTLFFEQFF.

V gene TRBV18 combines with J gene TRBJ2-2; D might be TRBD1 (6 bases). Germline V gives CDR1 KGHSH, CDR2 LQKENI. The length of the CDR3 is 15 residues. V was trimmed by 2 bases and J by 3 bases, leaving 10 bases between them. CDR3 region: CASSPARGDTGELFF. The CDR3 DNA follows: TGTGCCAGCTCACCAGCCAGGGGTGACACCGGGGAGCTGTTTTTT.

A few counts support this clonotype. This sequence joins TRBV11-3 and TRBJ2-4; D may be TRBD1 (5 bases). V lost 5 bases to trimming and J lost 8 bases, with 16 bases between them. Germline CDR1 reads SGHNT; CDR2 reads YENEEA. The length of the CDR3 is 14 residues. This chain's CDR3 is CASSPEGARDIQYF. CDR3 coding DNA: TGTGCCAGCAGCCCCGAAGGGGCTAGGGACATTCAGTACTTC. The full variable domain, rest sourced from reference TRBV11-3 and TRBJ2-4, is EAGVVQSPRYKIIEKKQPVAFWCNPISGHNTLYWYLQNLGQGPELLIRYENEEAVDDSQLPKDRFSAERLKGVDSTLKIQPAELGDSAVYLCASSPEGARDIQYFGAGTRLSVL.

This chain connects TRBV24-1 to TRBJ1-5; 9 bases map to TRBD1. Germline assignment: CDR1 KGHDR and CDR2 SFDVKD. Unmatched junction bases numbered 3, after V lost 3 bases and J lost 4 bases. The CDR3 is 15 residues long. For the CDR3, the DNA is TGTGCCACCAGTGATACCGGGACAGGGAATCAGCCCCAGCATTTT. Residues: CATSDTGTGNQPQHF.

The gene calls are TRBV24-1 and TRBJ2-3; D not resolved. V lost 7 bases, J lost 5 bases, and 9 bases lay in between. The germline gives CDR1 KGHDR, CDR2 SFDVKD. The CDR3 has 12 residues. CDR3 residues: CATRGLGDTQYF. In nucleotides, the CDR3 is TGTGCCACCAGGGGATTGGGAGATACGCAGTATTTT.